The rows below give T cell receptor beta chains drawn from one sample of a study of cytomegalovirus exposure and HLA in healthy donors. Clones were read by immunoSEQ multiplex PCR, and TCRdb kept only the in-frame ones, dropping some. This table has fewer than 200,000 clones, roughly 79% appearing once. Material for sequencing was PBMCs. The receptors originated from a man under 40 in good health and CMV-seronegative. Each CDR3 is given with its conserved first and last residue. A D gene is named only where the DNA matches it firmly. Some rows have no size entry. The others give once, few or many, or a class for an expanded clone.

CDR3 protein: CASGKIRVRESTGELFF
CDR3 DNA: TGTGCCAGCGGCAAGATCCGGGTCAGGGAAAGCACCGGGGAGCTGTTTTTT
V gene: TRBV12-1
J gene: TRBJ2-2
clone size: few
D gene: -

CDR3 protein: CASSFGALELNTEAFF
CDR3 DNA: TGTGCCAGCAGTTTCGGCGCTCTAGAATTAAACACTGAAGCTTTCTTT
V gene: TRBV6-6
J gene: TRBJ1-1
clone size: -
D gene: -

CDR3 protein: CASSPGQTYEQYF
CDR3 DNA: TGTGCCAGTAGTCCGGGACAGACCTACGAGCAGTACTTC
V gene: TRBV19
J gene: TRBJ2-7
clone size: -
D gene: TRBD1

CDR3 protein: CASSIFYRPTNTEAFF
CDR3 DNA: TGTGCCAGTAGTATATTTTACAGGCCAACGAACACTGAAGCTTTCTTT
V gene: TRBV19
J gene: TRBJ1-1
clone size: -
D gene: -

CDR3 protein: CASRMGQFAQPQHF
CDR3 DNA: TGTGCCAGCAGAATGGGACAGTTTGCTCAGCCCCAGCATTTT
V gene: TRBV28
J gene: TRBJ1-5
clone size: -
D gene: TRBD1

CDR3 protein: CASRSGLYEQYF
CDR3 DNA: TGTGCCAGTCGCTCAGGGCTCTACGAGCAGTACTTC
V gene: TRBV27
J gene: TRBJ2-7
clone size: -
D gene: -

CDR3 protein: CASSLALGVRNSPLHF
CDR3 DNA: TGTGCCAGCAGCTTAGCGCTCGGGGTCCGAAATTCACCCCTCCACTTT
V gene: TRBV11-1
J gene: TRBJ1-6
clone size: -
D gene: -

CDR3 protein: CASSLSRVSYNSPLHF
CDR3 DNA: TGTGCCAGCAGTTTATCGCGGGTTTCCTATAATTCACCCCTCCACTTT
V gene: TRBV27
J gene: TRBJ1-6
clone size: -
D gene: -

CDR3 protein: CATSRGNSYNEQFF
CDR3 DNA: TGTGCCACCAGCAGAGGTAACAGCTACAATGAGCAGTTCTTC
V gene: TRBV15
J gene: TRBJ2-1
clone size: -
D gene: -

CDR3 protein: CASREGVEQYF
CDR3 DNA: TGTGCCAGCAGGGAAGGGGTCGAGCAGTACTTC
V gene: TRBV7-9
J gene: TRBJ2-7
clone size: -
D gene: -

CDR3 protein: CASSRTGGNTEAFF
CDR3 DNA: TGTGCCAGCAGCCGAACAGGGGGGAACACTGAAGCTTTCTTT
V gene: TRBV7-3
J gene: TRBJ1-1
clone size: -
D gene: TRBD1

CDR3 protein: CASSWTGKWSNEKLFF
CDR3 DNA: TGTGCCAGCTCCTGGACAGGGAAGTGGTCTAATGAAAAACTGTTTTTT
V gene: TRBV25-1
J gene: TRBJ1-4
clone size: -
D gene: TRBD1

CDR3 protein: CASSPRGVSYEQYF
CDR3 DNA: TGTGCCAGCAGTCCGCGGGGCGTCTCCTACGAGCAGTACTTC
V gene: TRBV6-5
J gene: TRBJ2-7
clone size: -
D gene: -

CDR3 protein: CASSLLAGGTDTQYF
CDR3 DNA: TGTGCCAGCAGCCTTCTAGCGGGGGGAACAGATACGCAGTATTTT
V gene: TRBV7-3
J gene: TRBJ2-3
clone size: few
D gene: TRBD2

CDR3 protein: CASGSNAYNEQFF
CDR3 DNA: TGTGCTAGTGGAAGCAACGCCTACAATGAGCAGTTCTTC
V gene: TRBV12-5
J gene: TRBJ2-1
clone size: once
D gene: -

CDR3 protein: CASSVAVATAGELFF
CDR3 DNA: TGTGCCAGCAGCGTAGCGGTAGCCACGGCCGGGGAGCTGTTTTTT
V gene: TRBV9
J gene: TRBJ2-2
clone size: -
D gene: -

CDR3 protein: CASSRPGQGAEKLFF
CDR3 DNA: TGTGCCAGCAGTAGACCGGGACAGGGGGCCGAAAAACTGTTTTTT
V gene: TRBV6-5
J gene: TRBJ1-4
clone size: once
D gene: TRBD1

CDR3 protein: CASTPTGGASSYEQYF
CDR3 DNA: TGTGCCAGCACCCCCACCGGCGGAGCAAGCTCCTACGAGCAGTACTTC
V gene: TRBV6-6
J gene: TRBJ2-7
clone size: -
D gene: -

CDR3 protein: CASSIRDRGNVGNQPQHF
CDR3 DNA: TGTGCCAGCAGTATCCGGGACAGGGGGAATGTAGGCAATCAGCCCCAGCATTTT
V gene: TRBV28
J gene: TRBJ1-5
clone size: -
D gene: TRBD1

CDR3 protein: CAWRFRQGPNTEAFF
CDR3 DNA: TGTGCCTGGAGGTTCCGACAGGGGCCTAACACTGAAGCTTTCTTT
V gene: TRBV30
J gene: TRBJ1-1
clone size: -
D gene: TRBD1

CDR3 protein: CASSARGAVQPQHF
CDR3 DNA: TGTGCCAGCAGCGCCCGGGGGGCGGTTCAGCCCCAGCATTTT
V gene: TRBV2
J gene: TRBJ1-5
clone size: once
D gene: -

CDR3 protein: CASSYTDRDSSPLHF
CDR3 DNA: TGTGCCAGCAGTTACACCGACAGGGATAGTTCACCCCTCCACTTT
V gene: TRBV6-5
J gene: TRBJ1-6
clone size: once
D gene: TRBD1

CDR3 protein: CASSLGLAGGGGELFF
CDR3 DNA: TGTGCCAGCAGTCTCGGACTAGCGGGGGGGGGCGGGGAGCTGTTTTTT
V gene: TRBV28
J gene: TRBJ2-2
clone size: -
D gene: TRBD2

CDR3 protein: CASSPVTGGQETQYF
CDR3 DNA: TGTGCTAGCAGCCCTGTGACGGGAGGGCAGGAGACCCAGTACTTC
V gene: TRBV7-7
J gene: TRBJ2-5
clone size: -
D gene: TRBD2

CDR3 protein: CASSQDSLAGGTYEQYF
CDR3 DNA: TGCGCCAGCAGCCAAGATAGCCTAGCGGGGGGCACCTACGAGCAGTACTTC
V gene: TRBV4-1
J gene: TRBJ2-7
clone size: -
D gene: TRBD2

CDR3 protein: CASSLAQGYEQYF
CDR3 DNA: TGTGCCAGCAGCTTAGCTCAGGGGTACGAGCAGTACTTC
V gene: TRBV11-2
J gene: TRBJ2-7
clone size: -
D gene: -

CDR3 protein: CASSLGDRESNEQYF
CDR3 DNA: TGTGCCAGCAGCTTGGGGGACAGGGAGTCTAACGAGCAGTACTTC
V gene: TRBV7-9
J gene: TRBJ2-7
clone size: -
D gene: TRBD1

CDR3 protein: CASSPDRASYGYTF
CDR3 DNA: TGCGCCAGCAGTCCAGACAGGGCATCGTATGGCTACACCTTC
V gene: TRBV5-1
J gene: TRBJ1-2
clone size: -
D gene: TRBD1

CDR3 protein: CASSVVGDTYNEQFF
CDR3 DNA: TGTGCCAGCAGCGTAGTGGGGGACACCTACAATGAGCAGTTCTTC
V gene: TRBV9
J gene: TRBJ2-1
clone size: -
D gene: -

CDR3 protein: CASSALTGGEQYF
CDR3 DNA: TGTGCCAGCAGCGCACTGACAGGGGGCGAGCAGTACTTC
V gene: TRBV5-8
J gene: TRBJ2-7
clone size: -
D gene: TRBD1

CDR3 protein: CASSLVAGEPYEQYF
CDR3 DNA: TGTGCCAGCAGCTTAGTCGCAGGGGAGCCCTACGAGCAGTACTTC
V gene: TRBV7-3
J gene: TRBJ2-7
clone size: few
D gene: -

CDR3 protein: CATRQGLSNQPQHF
CDR3 DNA: TGTGCCACCCGACAGGGGTTGAGCAATCAGCCCCAGCATTTT
V gene: TRBV6-5
J gene: TRBJ1-5
clone size: -
D gene: TRBD1

CDR3 protein: CATSRDLTVWETQYF
CDR3 DNA: TGTGCCACCAGCAGAGATCTCACAGTTTGGGAGACCCAGTACTTC
V gene: TRBV15
J gene: TRBJ2-5
clone size: once
D gene: -

CDR3 protein: CASSLSGTGDEQYF
CDR3 DNA: TGTGCCAGCAGCTTAAGTGGGACAGGGGACGAGCAGTACTTC
V gene: TRBV7-3
J gene: TRBJ2-7
clone size: -
D gene: TRBD1

CDR3 protein: CASSGGTANTEAFF
CDR3 DNA: TGTGCCAGCAGCGGAGGGACGGCGAACACTGAAGCTTTCTTT
V gene: TRBV7-9
J gene: TRBJ1-1
clone size: few
D gene: -

CDR3 protein: CASSPGQLGPQETQYF
CDR3 DNA: TGCGCCAGCAGCCCGGGACAGCTGGGACCACAAGAGACCCAGTACTTC
V gene: TRBV5-1
J gene: TRBJ2-5
clone size: -
D gene: TRBD1

CDR3 protein: CASSLRDRRGSYTF
CDR3 DNA: TGTGCCAGCAGCCTCCGGGACAGGCGTGGGAGCTACACCTTC
V gene: TRBV27
J gene: TRBJ1-2
clone size: -
D gene: TRBD1

CDR3 protein: CAWSVRDRGHYEQYF
CDR3 DNA: TGTGCCTGGAGTGTACGGGACAGGGGGCACTACGAGCAGTACTTC
V gene: TRBV30
J gene: TRBJ2-7
clone size: -
D gene: TRBD1

CDR3 protein: CAWTAENYGYTF
CDR3 DNA: TGTGCCTGGACAGCGGAAAACTATGGCTACACCTTC
V gene: TRBV30
J gene: TRBJ1-2
clone size: -
D gene: -

CDR3 protein: CASKRDRGPLEQYF
CDR3 DNA: TGTGCCAGCAAAAGGGACAGGGGGCCCCTCGAGCAGTACTTC
V gene: TRBV2
J gene: TRBJ2-7
clone size: -
D gene: TRBD1

CDR3 protein: CASGLPDRVRGNTIYF
CDR3 DNA: TGTGCCAGCGGACTTCCGGACAGGGTACGAGGAAACACCATATATTTT
V gene: TRBV28
J gene: TRBJ1-3
clone size: few
D gene: TRBD1

CDR3 protein: CASSWDIDEKLFF
CDR3 DNA: TGTGCCAGCAGCTGGGACATAGATGAAAAACTGTTTTTT
V gene: TRBV7-9
J gene: TRBJ1-4
clone size: -
D gene: -

CDR3 protein: CAWNAGGRRDTQYF
CDR3 DNA: TGTGCCTGGAACGCGGGGGGGCGTCGGGATACGCAGTATTTT
V gene: TRBV30
J gene: TRBJ2-3
clone size: few
D gene: TRBD2

CDR3 protein: CASAARDGDIQYF
CDR3 DNA: TGTGCCAGCGCAGCCAGGGATGGGGACATTCAGTACTTC
V gene: TRBV7-9
J gene: TRBJ2-4
clone size: once
D gene: -

CDR3 protein: CASSQRGMNTEAFF
CDR3 DNA: TGTGCCAGCAGCCAACGGGGGATGAACACTGAAGCTTTCTTT
V gene: TRBV5-5
J gene: TRBJ1-1
clone size: -
D gene: -

CDR3 protein: CATSRERGTYEQYF
CDR3 DNA: TGTGCCACCAGCAGAGAGAGGGGGACCTACGAGCAGTACTTC
V gene: TRBV15
J gene: TRBJ2-7
clone size: few
D gene: -

CDR3 protein: CASSPKGADTKAYEQYF
CDR3 DNA: TGCGCCAGCAGCCCAAAGGGGGCCGACACGAAGGCCTACGAGCAGTACTTC
V gene: TRBV5-1
J gene: TRBJ2-7
clone size: once
D gene: TRBD1

CDR3 protein: CASSLWGVNTEAFF
CDR3 DNA: TGTGCCAGCAGCTTATGGGGGGTTAACACTGAAGCTTTCTTT
V gene: TRBV6-5
J gene: TRBJ1-1
clone size: -
D gene: -

CDR3 protein: CAIRATGGNTGELFF
CDR3 DNA: TGTGCCATCAGAGCGACAGGGGGTAACACCGGGGAGCTGTTTTTT
V gene: TRBV10-3
J gene: TRBJ2-2
clone size: -
D gene: TRBD1

CDR3 protein: CASSRPGGDTQYF
CDR3 DNA: TGTGCCAGCAGCCGCCCGGGGGGAGATACGCAGTATTTT
V gene: TRBV7-2
J gene: TRBJ2-3
clone size: -
D gene: TRBD2

CDR3 protein: CAWSVLGADGFF
CDR3 DNA: TGTGCCTGGAGTGTACTGGGGGCGGACGGGTTCTTC
V gene: TRBV30
J gene: TRBJ2-1
clone size: -
D gene: -

CDR3 protein: CASSWGGGTNTGELFF
CDR3 DNA: TGCGCCAGCAGCTGGGGTGGCGGGACGAACACCGGGGAGCTGTTTTTT
V gene: TRBV5-1
J gene: TRBJ2-2
clone size: -
D gene: -

CDR3 protein: CASSLDQVGELFF
CDR3 DNA: TGTGCCAGCAGCTTAGATCAGGTCGGGGAGCTGTTTTTT
V gene: TRBV11-2
J gene: TRBJ2-2
clone size: -
D gene: -

CDR3 protein: CASSMGLPDEQYF
CDR3 DNA: TGTGCCAGCAGCATGGGACTCCCGGACGAGCAGTACTTC
V gene: TRBV5-6
J gene: TRBJ2-7
clone size: -
D gene: -

CDR3 protein: CASRILGGGISYEQYF
CDR3 DNA: TGTGCCAGCAGGATTCTTGGCGGGGGGATCTCCTACGAGCAGTACTTC
V gene: TRBV28
J gene: TRBJ2-7
clone size: -
D gene: TRBD2

CDR3 protein: CASSPEVGAAYEQYF
CDR3 DNA: TGCGCCAGCAGCCCAGAGGTGGGGGCCGCCTACGAGCAGTACTTC
V gene: TRBV4-3
J gene: TRBJ2-7
clone size: -
D gene: -

CDR3 protein: CASSLIVSSGGDKYF
CDR3 DNA: TGTGCCAGCAGCTTAATCGTAAGCAGCGGGGGGGATAAGTACTTC
V gene: TRBV7-3
J gene: TRBJ2-7
clone size: -
D gene: TRBD2

CDR3 protein: CASSPPDRRGEKLFF
CDR3 DNA: TGCGCCAGCAGCCCCCCGGACAGGCGGGGTGAAAAACTGTTTTTT
V gene: TRBV4-3
J gene: TRBJ1-4
clone size: -
D gene: TRBD1